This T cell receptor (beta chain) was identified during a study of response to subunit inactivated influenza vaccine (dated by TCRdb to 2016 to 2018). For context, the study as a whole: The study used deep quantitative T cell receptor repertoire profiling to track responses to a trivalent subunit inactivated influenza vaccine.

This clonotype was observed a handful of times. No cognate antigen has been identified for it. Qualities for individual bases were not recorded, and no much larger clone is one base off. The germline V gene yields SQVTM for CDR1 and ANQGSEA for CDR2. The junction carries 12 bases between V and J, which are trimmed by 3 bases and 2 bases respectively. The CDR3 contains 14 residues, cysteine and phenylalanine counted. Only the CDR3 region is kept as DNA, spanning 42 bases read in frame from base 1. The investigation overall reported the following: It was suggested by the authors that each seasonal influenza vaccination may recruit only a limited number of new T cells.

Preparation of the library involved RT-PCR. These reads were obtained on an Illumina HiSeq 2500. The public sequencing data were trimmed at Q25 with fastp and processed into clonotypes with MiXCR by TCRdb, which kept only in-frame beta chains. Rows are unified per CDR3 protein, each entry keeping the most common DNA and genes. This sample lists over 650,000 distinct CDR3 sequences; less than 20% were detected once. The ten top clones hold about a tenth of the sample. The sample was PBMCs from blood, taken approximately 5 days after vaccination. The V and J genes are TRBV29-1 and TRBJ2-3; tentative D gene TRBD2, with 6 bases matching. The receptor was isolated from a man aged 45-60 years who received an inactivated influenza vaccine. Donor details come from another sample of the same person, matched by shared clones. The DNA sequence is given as TGCAGCGTTGACCCGGGACTTTACACAGATACGCAGTATTTT. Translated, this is CSVDPGLYTDTQYF.